The present TCR beta chain was sequenced within a study of glioma-infiltrating T cells. As for the study in general: Before surgery, glioma patients received dexamethasone for at most six days. Blood libraries targeted about 4.5- to 11-fold coverage of 1 million or so T cells.

Between the trimmed V and J ends, which lost 0 bases and 10 bases, there was a span of 16 bases. Germline assignment: CDR1 LGHNA and CDR2 YSLEER. The CDR3 covers 15 residues. The iRepertoire nested amplicon-rescue multiplex PCR amplified TCR alpha and beta CDR3s from RNA. MiXCR was run by TCRdb on the multiplex PCR reads, yielding one entry per CDR3 protein. The table has 300,000 to 450,000 distinct CDR3 sequences, more than 35% seen once. The sample comprised glioma tissue, nonneoplastic brain tissue, or PBMCs (not recorded which). The rearrangement joins TRBV4-3 to TRBJ2-1, with D unresolved. This receptor was identified in a human donor with low-grade glioma or glioblastoma, undergoing nonglioma brain surgery, or in good health (not recorded which). The CDR3 nucleotides read TGCGCCAGCAGCCAAGATTCTGGATTCGTCTACGAGCAGTTCTTC. It translates to CASSQDSGFVYEQFF.